Below are 4 T cell receptor beta chains sequenced from a single sample in a study of persistence of HIV-infected CD4 T cells. The stimulus was an HIV-1 Gag 15-mer peptide pool, about 1 ug/peptide/mL. Sorted nonresponding memory CD4+ T cells were CD40L-negative, CD69-negative, CD45RO-high. The antigens these receptors bind are not known. The immunoSEQ assay was version 4, run in survey mode. Clones were read by immunoSEQ multiplex PCR, and TCRdb kept only the in-frame ones, dropping some. The sample includes about 60,000 clones, about 81% of them seen just once. The sample in question was CD4+ T cells sorted from PBMCs after approximately 19-hour stimulation, obtained from a patient who received antiretroviral therapy. The receptors derive from an adult man with HIV who was CMV-seropositive.

The chain has TRBV28 and TRBJ1-6; the D is unclear. CDR1 is MDHEN, CDR2 SYDVKM, per germline. V was clipped by 5 bases and J by 0 bases, with 14 bases between them. CDR3 length: 17 residues. The CDR3 DNA reads as TGTGCCAGCAGTCCCTATACCGGCAGCTCCTATAATTCACCCCTCCACTTT. It codes for CASSPYTGSSYNSPLHF.

The genes are TRBV19 and TRBJ2-3, with 14 positions matching TRBD2. The V segment lost 4 bases and the J segment 5 bases; nucleotides outside the gene matches: 2. Germline values: CDR1 LNHDA, CDR2 SQIVND (reference sequence). CDR3 length: 15 amino acids. In DNA, the CDR3 is TGTGCCAGTAGTAGAGGACTAGCGGGGGGAGATACGCAGTATTTT. Residues: CASSRGLAGGDTQYF.

This sequence joins TRBV7-9 and TRBJ2-3; no clear D gene. CDR3 length equals 16 residues. Germline V gene data show CDR1 as SEHNR and CDR2 as FQNEAQ (reference sequence). V dropped 2 bases and J dropped 0 bases, with 12 bases sitting between them. The chain's CDR3 is CASSLSNRFSTDTQYF. CDR3 DNA sequence: TGTGCCAGCAGCTTAAGTAACAGATTTAGCACAGATACGCAGTATTTT.

V gene TRBV20-1 combines with J gene TRBJ1-5; 12 positions agree with TRBD1. Germline lookup yields CDR1 DFQATT and CDR2 SNEGSKA (reference sequence). The V segment lost 3 bases and the J segment 1 base; nucleotides outside the gene matches: 10. The CDR3 spans 18 residues. Written as DNA, the CDR3 is TGCAGTGCTAGTCGGGACAGGGGGCGCGGAAGAAGCAATCAGCCCCAGCATTTT. This codes for CSASRDRGRGRSNQPQHF.